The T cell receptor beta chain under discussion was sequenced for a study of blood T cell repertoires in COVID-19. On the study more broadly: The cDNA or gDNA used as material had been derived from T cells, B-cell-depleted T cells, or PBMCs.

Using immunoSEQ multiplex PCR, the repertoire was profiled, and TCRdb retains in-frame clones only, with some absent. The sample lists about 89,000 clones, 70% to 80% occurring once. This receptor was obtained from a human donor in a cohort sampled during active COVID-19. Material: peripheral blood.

Written as DNA, the CDR3 is TGTGCCAGCAGCTTAGAGACTGGGGGGGAGGAGCAGTTCTTC. Translating it yields CASSLETGGEEQFF. This chain joins TRBV11-3 and TRBJ2-1; TRBD2 agrees at 7 bases. Per the germline V gene, CDR1 is SGHNT and CDR2 is YENEEA. With V trimmed by 0 bases and J by 10 bases, 6 bases remained unmatched. CDR3 length: 14 residues.